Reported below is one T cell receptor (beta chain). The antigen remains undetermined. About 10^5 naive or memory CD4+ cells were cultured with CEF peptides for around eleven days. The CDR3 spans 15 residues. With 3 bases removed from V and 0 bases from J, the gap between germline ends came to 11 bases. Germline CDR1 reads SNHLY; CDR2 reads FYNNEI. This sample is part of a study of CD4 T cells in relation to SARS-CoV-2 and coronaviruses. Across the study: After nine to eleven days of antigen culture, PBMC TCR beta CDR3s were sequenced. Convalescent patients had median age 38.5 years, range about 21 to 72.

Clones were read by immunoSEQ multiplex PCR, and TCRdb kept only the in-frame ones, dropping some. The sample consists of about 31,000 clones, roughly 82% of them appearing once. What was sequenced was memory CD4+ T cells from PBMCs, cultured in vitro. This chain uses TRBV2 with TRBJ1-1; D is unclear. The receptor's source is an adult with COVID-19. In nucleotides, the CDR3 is TGTGCCAGCAGTGAGGACGGCCCTATGAACACTGAAGCTTTCTTT. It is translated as CASSEDGPMNTEAFF.